A selection of T cell receptor beta chains follows, all from one sample in a study of PD-1 blockade in mismatch repair-deficient tumors. Assay used: immunoSEQ multiplex PCR; TCRdb lists only in-frame clones, some missing. This sample carries about 51,000 clones, 81% of them seen once, and the ten largest clones take over 7.5%. This material consisted of peripheral blood, taken approximately 18 weeks after starting pembrolizumab. The source of these receptors is an adult with mismatch repair-deficient cancer. Each CDR3 is given with its conserved first and last residue. D genes are given only for firm matches. Clone size is shown for a subset of rows, as once, few, many or a class of expanded clone.

J,V,size,D,CDR3,DNA
TRBJ2-4,TRBV6-1,.,.,CASSDLLAKNIQYF,TGTGCCAGCAGTGATTTACTAGCCAAAAACATTCAGTACTTC
TRBJ1-2,TRBV30,.,.,CAWSKNYGYTF,TGTGCCTGGAGTAAGAACTATGGCTACACCTTC
TRBJ2-3,TRBV6-5,.,TRBD1,CASTQGALDTQYF,TGTGCCAGTACACAGGGGGCGCTAGATACGCAGTATTTT
TRBJ1-3,TRBV27,.,.,CASSLGPGNTIYF,TGTGCCAGCAGTTTGGGGCCTGGAAACACCATATATTTT
TRBJ2-1,TRBV9,.,.,CASSDRDRTYNEQFF,TGTGCCAGCAGCGACCGGGACCGAACCTACAATGAGCAGTTCTTC
TRBJ1-3,TRBV9,.,.,CASSVDRAGGNTIYF,TGTGCCAGCAGCGTAGACAGAGCCGGAGGAAACACCATATATTTT
TRBJ2-1,TRBV14,few,.,CASSQRGSRFF,TGTGCCAGCAGCCAACGAGGATCTAGGTTCTTC
TRBJ2-5,TRBV5-1,.,TRBD1,CASRIDRGSGETQYF,TGCGCCAGCAGAATCGACAGGGGTAGTGGAGAGACCCAGTACTTC
TRBJ2-3,TRBV11-2,.,TRBD2,CASSTRLAVGTDTQYF,TGTGCCAGCAGCACCAGACTAGCGGTTGGCACAGATACGCAGTATTTT
TRBJ1-1,TRBV6-5,.,.,CASSSSPGAVTEAFF,TGTGCCAGCAGCTCTAGTCCGGGGGCGGTCACTGAAGCTTTCTTT